The source of this TCR beta chain is a study of cytomegalovirus exposure and HLA in healthy donors. Study outcomes and limitations: The authors judged a highly shared variant cluster likely a sequencing artifact. Among the most significant clusters, several appeared linked to common viral pathogens in a later analysis.

Turning to this clone: Its antigen is currently unknown.

Germline V gene lookup returns CDR1 MNHEY and CDR2 SVGAGI. Trimming cost V 2 bases and J 7 bases, with 20 bases left between them. The CDR3 has 16 amino acids. PCR amplification relied on 60 Vbeta primers (plus 13 Jbeta primers). Authors' data handling: Later, roughly 86 million unique TCR beta chains were counted in an analysis, and about 12 million of them were shared. The repertoire was sequenced with immunoSEQ multiplex PCR; TCRdb's copy has only in-frame clones and lacks some. That table furnishes V, J and clone size, whereas the DNA furnished D and trimming. The sample includes roughly 130,000 clones, around three quarters seen only once; the top ten take about 1.8%.

Input material: PBMCs. This receptor was identified in a woman aged 45-60 years in good health and CMV-seronegative. The chain employs TRBV6-5 and TRBJ1-2; TRBD1 is a possible D gene (6 bases). CDR3 sequence: CASSYGALQGATGYTF. The CDR3, as DNA: TGTGCCAGCAGTTACGGGGCCCTACAGGGTGCAACTGGCTACACCTTC.